This TCR beta chain was captured by sequencing in a study of OX40 agonist ivuxolimab in advanced cancers. Looking at the study overall: Prior checkpoint blockade (anti-PD-1, anti-PD-L1 or anti-CTLA-4) was permitted; around 39% had it.

The data were produced by immunoSEQ multiplex PCR, yet TCRdb's version contains in-frame clones alone and is incomplete. Among tens of thousands of clones listed, roughly nine tenths were seen once. To note about this clone: The target antigen is unknown.

Study-level points and caveats: The antigen specificity of the peripheral T cells (those that were expanded) was not determined.

The length of the CDR3 is 16 residues. Germline V gene sequence: CDR1 MNHEY, CDR2 SMNVEV (reference sequence). Trimming took 6 bases from V and 4 from J; bases not matched to a gene: 13. Peripheral blood came from all dose cohorts at three timepoints. The clonotype was recovered from an adult with an advanced solid tumor such as melanoma, head and neck, liver or kidney cancer. V usage is TRBV27 and J usage is TRBJ2-5, with TRBD1 identical over 8 bases. Here the sequenced sample was CD4+ or CD8+ T cells sorted from blood, taken in a trial of the OX40 agonist ivuxolimab. CDR3 bases: TGTGCCAGCAGACTCACAGGGGGTCGTGGGTTAGAGACCCAGTACTTC. Protein sequence: CASRLTGGRGLETQYF.